This T cell receptor (beta chain) was recorded in a study of blood T cell repertoires in COVID-19. As for the study in general: Both acute and convalescent COVID-19 samples were obtained from the United States, Italy and Spain. PBMCs, B-cell-depleted T cells, or T cells were the source of the cDNA or gDNA that made up the material.

Germline V gives CDR1 MDHEN, CDR2 SYDVKM. The CDR3 is 13 amino acids. V dropped 6 bases and J dropped 4 bases, with 7 bases sitting between them. TCRdb's table, derived via immunoSEQ multiplex PCR, lists solely in-frame clones and lacks some. In the table there are roughly 380,000 clones, roughly 86% of which are singletons. This sequence was found in a human donor with acute or convalescent COVID-19. The donor label of this sample is uncertain. J is TRBJ1-6 and V is TRBV28; D call uncertain. Sequenced: peripheral blood. CDR3 protein: CASRNGYNSPLHF. The CDR3, as DNA: TGTGCCAGCAGGAACGGGTATAATTCACCCCTCCACTTT.